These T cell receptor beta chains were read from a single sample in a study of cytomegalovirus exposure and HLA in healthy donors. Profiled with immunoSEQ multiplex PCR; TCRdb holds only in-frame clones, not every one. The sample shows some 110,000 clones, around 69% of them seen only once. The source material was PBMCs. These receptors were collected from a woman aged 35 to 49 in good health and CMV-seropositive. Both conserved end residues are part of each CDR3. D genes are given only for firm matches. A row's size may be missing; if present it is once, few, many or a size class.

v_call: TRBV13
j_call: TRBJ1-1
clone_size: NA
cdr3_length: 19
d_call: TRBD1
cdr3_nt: TGTGCCATCCCAACGACCTTCAGCAGCCTCCGGGACAGGGGCCACGGAGGGTTCTTT
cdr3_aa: CAIPTTFSSLRDRGHGGFF

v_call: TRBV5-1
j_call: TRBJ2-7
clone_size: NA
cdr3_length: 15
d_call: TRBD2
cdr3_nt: TGCGCCAGCAGCTCGAGGACTAGCGGGGGTGGCGAGCAGTACTTC
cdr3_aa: CASSSRTSGGGEQYF

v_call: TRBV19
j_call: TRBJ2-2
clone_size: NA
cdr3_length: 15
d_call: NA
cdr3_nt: TGTGCCAGTAGTATTCAGACAGGGAACACCGGGGAGCTGTTTTTT
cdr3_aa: CASSIQTGNTGELFF

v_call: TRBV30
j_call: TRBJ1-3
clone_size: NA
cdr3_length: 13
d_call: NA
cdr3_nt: TGTGCCTGGACCCTGAGCTCTGGAAACACCATATATTTT
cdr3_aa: CAWTLSSGNTIYF

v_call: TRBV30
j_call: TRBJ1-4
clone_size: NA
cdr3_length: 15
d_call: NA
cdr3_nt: TGTGCCTGGAGTGTCTTTCAGGGGTTTAATGAAAAACTGTTTTTT
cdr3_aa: CAWSVFQGFNEKLFF

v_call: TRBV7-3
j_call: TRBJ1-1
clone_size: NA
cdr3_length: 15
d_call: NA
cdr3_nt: TGTGCCAGCAGCTTAAAGGGGGGCGGGGGCACTGAAGCTTTCTTT
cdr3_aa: CASSLKGGGGTEAFF

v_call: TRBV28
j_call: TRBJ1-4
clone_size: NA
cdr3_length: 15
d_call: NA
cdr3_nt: TGTGCCAGCAGTTGGGGAGGGGCAACTAATGAAAAACTGTTTTTT
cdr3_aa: CASSWGGATNEKLFF

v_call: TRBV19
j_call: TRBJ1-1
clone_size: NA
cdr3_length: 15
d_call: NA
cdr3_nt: TGTGCCTTTTTGGGCCACTCACCCCCGGTCACTGAAGCTTTCTTT
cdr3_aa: CAFLGHSPPVTEAFF

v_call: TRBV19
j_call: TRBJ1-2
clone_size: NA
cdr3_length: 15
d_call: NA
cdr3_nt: TGTGCCAGTAGCACACAGGGATCTTCCAACTATGGCTACACCTTC
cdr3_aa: CASSTQGSSNYGYTF

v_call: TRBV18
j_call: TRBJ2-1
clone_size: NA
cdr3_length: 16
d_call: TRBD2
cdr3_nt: TGTGCCAGCTCACCCCTAGGCGGGGGGGCCGGGAATGAGCAGTTCTTC
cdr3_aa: CASSPLGGGAGNEQFF

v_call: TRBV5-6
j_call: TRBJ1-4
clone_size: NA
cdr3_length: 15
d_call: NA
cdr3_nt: TGTGCCAGCAGCACTCCTACAGGGTTAGGGGAAAAACTGTTTTTT
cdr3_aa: CASSTPTGLGEKLFF

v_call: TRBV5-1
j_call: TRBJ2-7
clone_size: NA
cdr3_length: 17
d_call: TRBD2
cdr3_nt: TGCGCCAGCAGCACTCAAGGTGGCGGGAGGGCCGGCAACGAGCAGTACTTC
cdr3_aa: CASSTQGGGRAGNEQYF

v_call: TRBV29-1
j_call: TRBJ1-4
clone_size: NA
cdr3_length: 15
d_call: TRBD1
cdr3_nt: TGCAGCGTTGTAGTGCGACAGGGGGCAGGGGAAAAACTGTTTTTT
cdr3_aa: CSVVVRQGAGEKLFF

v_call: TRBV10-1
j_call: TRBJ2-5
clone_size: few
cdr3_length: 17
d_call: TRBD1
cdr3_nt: TGCGCCAGCAGTGAGTCGCCTCCCGGGACAGCGCAAGAGACCCAGTACTTC
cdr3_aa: CASSESPPGTAQETQYF

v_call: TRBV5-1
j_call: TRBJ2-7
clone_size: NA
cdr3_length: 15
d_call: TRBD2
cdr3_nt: TGCGCCAGCAGCTTGTCTGGCGGGGGAAACTACGAGCAGTACTTC
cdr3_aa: CASSLSGGGNYEQYF

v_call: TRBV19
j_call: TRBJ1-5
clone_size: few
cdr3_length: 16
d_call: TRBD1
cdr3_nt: TGTGCCAGTAGTTCGTCCGGGACAGCCTACAATCAGCCCCAGCATTTT
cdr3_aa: CASSSSGTAYNQPQHF

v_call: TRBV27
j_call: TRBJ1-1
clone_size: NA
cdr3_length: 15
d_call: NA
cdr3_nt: TGTGCCAGCAGTATCTCGACAGGATTGAACACTGAAGCTTTCTTT
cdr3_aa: CASSISTGLNTEAFF

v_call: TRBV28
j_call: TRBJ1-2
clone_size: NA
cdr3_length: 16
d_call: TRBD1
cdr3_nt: TGTGCCAGCAGTTTATTTCGCCCCGGGACAGGGGATGGCTACACCTTC
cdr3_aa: CASSLFRPGTGDGYTF

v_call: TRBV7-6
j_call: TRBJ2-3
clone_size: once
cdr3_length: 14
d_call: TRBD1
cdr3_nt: TGTGCCAGCAGCTTTGGACAGGGCACAGATACGCAGTATTTT
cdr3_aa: CASSFGQGTDTQYF

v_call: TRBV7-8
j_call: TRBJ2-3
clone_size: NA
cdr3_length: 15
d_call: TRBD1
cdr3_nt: TGTGCCAGCAACCTTAATAGGGGGCCCACAGATACGCAGTATTTT
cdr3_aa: CASNLNRGPTDTQYF

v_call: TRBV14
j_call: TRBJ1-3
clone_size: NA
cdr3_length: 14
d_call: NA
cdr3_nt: TGTGCCAGCAGCCGCAGGGGTGCTGGAAACACCATATATTTT
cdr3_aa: CASSRRGAGNTIYF

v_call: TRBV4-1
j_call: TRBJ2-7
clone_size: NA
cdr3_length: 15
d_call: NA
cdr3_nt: TGCGCCAGCAGCCAAGAAGGGGGTAGCTCCTACGAGCAGTACTTC
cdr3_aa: CASSQEGGSSYEQYF

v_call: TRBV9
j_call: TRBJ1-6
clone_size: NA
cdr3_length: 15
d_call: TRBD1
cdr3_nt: TGTGCCAGCAGCGTCACAGGGGGCGAAAATTCACCCCTCCACTTT
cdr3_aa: CASSVTGGENSPLHF

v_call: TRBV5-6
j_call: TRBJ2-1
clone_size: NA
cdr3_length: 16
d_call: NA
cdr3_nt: TGTGCCAGCAGCAACGTGGGCAGGGGGGCATACAATGAGCAGTTCTTC
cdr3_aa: CASSNVGRGAYNEQFF

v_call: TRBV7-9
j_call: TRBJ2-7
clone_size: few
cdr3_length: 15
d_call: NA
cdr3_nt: TGTGCCAGCAGCCCCCGAGACGGGACTTCCTACGAGCAGTACTTC
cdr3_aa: CASSPRDGTSYEQYF

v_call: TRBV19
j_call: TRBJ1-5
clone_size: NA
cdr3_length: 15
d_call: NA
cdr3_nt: TGTGCCAGTAGTATAGGGAGAAATAGCAATCAGCCCCAGCATTTT
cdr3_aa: CASSIGRNSNQPQHF

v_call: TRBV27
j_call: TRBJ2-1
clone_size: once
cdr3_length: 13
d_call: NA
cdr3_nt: TGTGCCAGCAGTTTAAGCCAGGCCAATGAGCAGTTCTTC
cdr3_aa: CASSLSQANEQFF

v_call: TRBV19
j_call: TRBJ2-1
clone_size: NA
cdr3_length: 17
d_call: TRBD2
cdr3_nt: TGTGCCAGTAGTATAGGGGGACTAGCGGGGATCTACAATGAGCAGTTCTTC
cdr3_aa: CASSIGGLAGIYNEQFF

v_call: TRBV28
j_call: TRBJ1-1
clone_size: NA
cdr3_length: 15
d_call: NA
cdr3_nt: TGTGCCAGCAGCAGCTCCGGGACAACGAACACTGAAGCTTTCTTT
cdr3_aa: CASSSSGTTNTEAFF

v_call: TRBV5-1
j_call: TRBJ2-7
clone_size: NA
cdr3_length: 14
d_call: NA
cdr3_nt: TGCGCCAGCAGCCCGGGCGGCAGGGTGGGCGAGCAGTACTTC
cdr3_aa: CASSPGGRVGEQYF

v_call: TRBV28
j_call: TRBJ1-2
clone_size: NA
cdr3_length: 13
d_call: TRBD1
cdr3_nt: TGTGCCAGCAGTTACCAGGGGGCTATCGGCTACACCTTC
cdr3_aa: CASSYQGAIGYTF

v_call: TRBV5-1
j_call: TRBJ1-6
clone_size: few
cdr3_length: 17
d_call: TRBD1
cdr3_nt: TGCGCCAGCAGCTCACGAGCCGGGACAGGGATAAATTCACCCCTCCACTTT
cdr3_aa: CASSSRAGTGINSPLHF

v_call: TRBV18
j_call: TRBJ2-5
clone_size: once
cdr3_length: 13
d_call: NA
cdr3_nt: TGTGCCAGCTCACCAGGCACCAGAGAGACCCAGTACTTC
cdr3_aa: CASSPGTRETQYF

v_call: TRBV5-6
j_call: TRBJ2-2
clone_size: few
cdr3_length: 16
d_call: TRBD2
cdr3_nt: TGTGCCAGCAGCTTGATGGAGCGGGAGAACACCGGGGAGCTGTTTTTT
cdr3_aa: CASSLMERENTGELFF

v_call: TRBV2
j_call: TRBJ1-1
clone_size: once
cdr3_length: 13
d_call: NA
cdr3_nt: TGTGCCAGCAGGAGGGGGATGAACACTGAAGCTTTCTTT
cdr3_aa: CASRRGMNTEAFF

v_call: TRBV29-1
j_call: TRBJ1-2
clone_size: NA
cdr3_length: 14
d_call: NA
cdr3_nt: TGCAGCGTTGAAATAGGGGGGGAGGCCTATGGCTACACCTTC
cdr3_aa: CSVEIGGEAYGYTF

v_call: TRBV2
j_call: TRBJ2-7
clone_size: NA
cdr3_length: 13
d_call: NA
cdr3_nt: TGTGCCAGCCGGCCCGGGATATCGGTCGAGCAGTACTTC
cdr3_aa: CASRPGISVEQYF

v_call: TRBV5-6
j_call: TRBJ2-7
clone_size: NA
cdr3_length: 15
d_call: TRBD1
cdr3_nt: TGTGCCAGCAGCTCTAGGACAGGGGTGGCCTACGAGCAGTACTTC
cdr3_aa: CASSSRTGVAYEQYF

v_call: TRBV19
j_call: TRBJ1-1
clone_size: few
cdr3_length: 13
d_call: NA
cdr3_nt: TGTGCCAGTAGTATAGGACAGAACACTGAAGCTTTCTTT
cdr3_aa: CASSIGQNTEAFF

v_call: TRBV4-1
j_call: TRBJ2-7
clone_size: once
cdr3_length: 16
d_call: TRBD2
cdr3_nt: TGCGCCAGCAGCCATCCACCCGGGACTAATTCCTACGAGCAGTACTTC
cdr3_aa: CASSHPPGTNSYEQYF

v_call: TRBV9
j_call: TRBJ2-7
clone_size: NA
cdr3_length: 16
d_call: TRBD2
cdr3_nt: TGTGCCAGCAGCGTAGGGGCCCAGCGGGGACTGAACGAGCAGTACTTC
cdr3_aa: CASSVGAQRGLNEQYF

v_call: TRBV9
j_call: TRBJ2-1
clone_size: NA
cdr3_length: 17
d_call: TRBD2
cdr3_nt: TGTGCCAGCAGCCCACAAGTCTTAGCGGGAGTAGGGAATGAGCAGTTCTTC
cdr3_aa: CASSPQVLAGVGNEQFF

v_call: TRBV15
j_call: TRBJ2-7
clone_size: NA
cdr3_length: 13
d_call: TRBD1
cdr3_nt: TGTGCCACCAGCAGCTCGGACAGGGGCGAGCAGTACTTC
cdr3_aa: CATSSSDRGEQYF

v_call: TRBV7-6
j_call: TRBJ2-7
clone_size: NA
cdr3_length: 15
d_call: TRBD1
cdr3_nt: TGTGCCAGCAGCTTCACAGGGGGGAACTCCTACGAGCAGTACTTC
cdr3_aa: CASSFTGGNSYEQYF

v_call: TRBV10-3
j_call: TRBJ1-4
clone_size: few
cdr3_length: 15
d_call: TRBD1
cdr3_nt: TGTGCCATCAGTGAAACGGGACAGGGGGATGAAAAACTGTTTTTT
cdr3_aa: CAISETGQGDEKLFF

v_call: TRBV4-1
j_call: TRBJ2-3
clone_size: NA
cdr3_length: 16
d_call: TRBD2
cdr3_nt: TGCGCCAGCAGCGCAGCCGGGACTAGCGACACAGATACGCAGTATTTT
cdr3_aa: CASSAAGTSDTDTQYF

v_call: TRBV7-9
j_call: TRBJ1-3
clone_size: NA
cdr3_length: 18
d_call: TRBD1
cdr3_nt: TGTGCCAGCAGCCCGGGACAGGGGGCGCCGATAAGTGGAAACACCATATATTTT
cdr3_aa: CASSPGQGAPISGNTIYF

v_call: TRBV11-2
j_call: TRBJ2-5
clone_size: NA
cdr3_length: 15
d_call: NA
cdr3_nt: TGTGCCAGCAGCTCCGAGGACCGCTGGGGAGGGACCCAGTACTTC
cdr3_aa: CASSSEDRWGGTQYF